These T cell receptor beta chains were read from a single sample in a study of blood T cell repertoires in COVID-19. Repertoires were generated with immunoSEQ multiplex PCR, while TCRdb's copy carries only in-frame clones and drops some. The sample contains 180,000 or so clones, about 80% of which appear only once. The sample consisted of peripheral blood. These receptor sequences come from a human donor with acute or convalescent COVID-19. The donor label of this sample is uncertain. Both conserved end residues are part of each CDR3. Fields, in order: clone size, D gene, CDR3 length, V gene, J gene, CDR3 protein, CDR3 DNA. D genes are given only for firm matches. Where a row states a size, it is once, few, many or the class of an expanded clone; other rows omit it.

abundance: .; d_gene: .; len: 13; v_gene: TRBV11-2; j_gene: TRBJ1-1; CDR3aa: CASSLGQRTEAFF; CDR3nt: TGTGCCAGCAGCTTAGGGCAGCGGACTGAAGCTTTCTTT
abundance: .; d_gene: TRBD2; len: 17; v_gene: TRBV4-3; j_gene: TRBJ2-7; CDR3aa: CASSQDFGTSGSYEQYF; CDR3nt: TGCGCCAGCAGCCAAGATTTTGGGACTAGCGGGAGCTACGAGCAGTACTTC
abundance: .; d_gene: TRBD1; len: 16; v_gene: TRBV6-6; j_gene: TRBJ1-1; CDR3aa: CASSRGQGYTNTEAFF; CDR3nt: TGTGCCAGCAGTCGCGGACAGGGTTACACGAACACTGAAGCTTTCTTT
abundance: .; d_gene: .; len: 15; v_gene: TRBV6-4; j_gene: TRBJ1-6; CDR3aa: CASSEQGTYNSPLHF; CDR3nt: TGTGCCAGCAGTGAACAGGGAACCTATAATTCACCCCTCCACTTT
abundance: .; d_gene: TRBD1; len: 14; v_gene: TRBV2; j_gene: TRBJ2-3; CDR3aa: CASSTGLGTDTQYF; CDR3nt: TGTGCCAGTTCGACAGGGCTCGGCACAGATACGCAGTATTTT
abundance: once; d_gene: TRBD2; len: 16; v_gene: TRBV24-1; j_gene: TRBJ2-1; CDR3aa: CATSDFGTSGRNEQFF; CDR3nt: TGTGCCACCAGTGATTTCGGGACTAGCGGGAGGAATGAGCAGTTCTTC
abundance: .; d_gene: .; len: 17; v_gene: TRBV5-8; j_gene: TRBJ1-5; CDR3aa: CASSLVLIEDSHQPQHF; CDR3nt: TGTGCCAGCAGCTTGGTACTGATTGAGGATTCGCACCAGCCCCAGCATTTT
abundance: few; d_gene: .; len: 16; v_gene: TRBV6-4; j_gene: TRBJ1-2; CDR3aa: CASSDPPGAIPKGYTF; CDR3nt: TGTGCCAGCAGTGACCCCCCAGGGGCCATCCCCAAGGGCTACACCTTC
abundance: .; d_gene: TRBD1; len: 14; v_gene: TRBV19; j_gene: TRBJ2-7; CDR3aa: CASSTTGQGREQYF; CDR3nt: TGTGCCAGTAGTACTACTGGACAGGGCCGCGAGCAGTACTTC
abundance: many; d_gene: TRBD2; len: 15; v_gene: TRBV6-6; j_gene: TRBJ2-7; CDR3aa: CASRSLAGGPVEQYF; CDR3nt: TGTGCCAGCAGATCTCTAGCGGGAGGGCCTGTCGAGCAGTACTTC
abundance: .; d_gene: .; len: 15; v_gene: TRBV5-4; j_gene: TRBJ1-6; CDR3aa: CASSLGRGPNSPLHF; CDR3nt: TGTGCCAGCAGCTTGGGCAGGGGACCTAATTCACCCCTCCACTTT
abundance: .; d_gene: .; len: 12; v_gene: TRBV5-1; j_gene: TRBJ2-1; CDR3aa: CASSSPGNEQFF; CDR3nt: TGCGCCAGCAGCTCCCCGGGCAATGAGCAGTTCTTC
abundance: .; d_gene: .; len: 15; v_gene: TRBV5-6; j_gene: TRBJ1-3; CDR3aa: CASSLVGNSGNTIYF; CDR3nt: TGTGCCAGCAGCTTGGTGGGCAACTCTGGAAACACCATATATTTT
abundance: .; d_gene: .; len: 13; v_gene: TRBV12-3/TRBV12-4; j_gene: TRBJ1-5; CDR3aa: CASSGGDLQPQHF; CDR3nt: TGTGCCAGCAGTGGAGGGGACCTCCAGCCCCAGCATTTT
abundance: .; d_gene: .; len: 13; v_gene: TRBV3-1/TRBV3-2; j_gene: TRBJ2-7; CDR3aa: CASSQAGVNEQYF; CDR3nt: TGTGCCAGCAGCCAAGCCGGGGTCAACGAGCAGTACTTC
abundance: .; d_gene: .; len: 14; v_gene: TRBV9; j_gene: TRBJ2-5; CDR3aa: CASSSGTIQETQYF; CDR3nt: TGTGCCAGCAGCTCCGGGACAATCCAAGAGACCCAGTACTTC
abundance: .; d_gene: .; len: 15; v_gene: TRBV7-9; j_gene: TRBJ2-5; CDR3aa: CASSLVSGLQETQYF; CDR3nt: TGTGCCAGCAGCTTAGTGTCGGGACTGCAAGAGACCCAGTACTTC
abundance: .; d_gene: TRBD1; len: 13; v_gene: TRBV7-2; j_gene: TRBJ1-5; CDR3aa: CASSHDRAQPQHF; CDR3nt: TGTGCCAGCAGCCATGACAGGGCTCAGCCCCAGCATTTT
abundance: .; d_gene: .; len: 18; v_gene: TRBV28; j_gene: TRBJ1-1; CDR3aa: CASRGRGSTGLTNTEAFF; CDR3nt: TGTGCCAGCAGGGGGAGGGGATCAACAGGGCTAACGAACACTGAAGCTTTCTTT
abundance: .; d_gene: .; len: 16; v_gene: TRBV10-3; j_gene: TRBJ2-1; CDR3aa: CAISESGALSYNEQFF; CDR3nt: TGTGCCATCAGTGAGTCGGGAGCGCTCTCCTACAATGAGCAGTTCTTC
abundance: .; d_gene: .; len: 13; v_gene: TRBV7-9; j_gene: TRBJ1-4; CDR3aa: CASSRTDNEKLFF; CDR3nt: TGTGCCAGCAGCAGGACTGATAATGAAAAACTGTTTTTT
abundance: .; d_gene: TRBD2; len: 14; v_gene: TRBV9; j_gene: TRBJ2-1; CDR3aa: CASSAPGGDHEQFF; CDR3nt: TGTGCCAGCAGCGCCCCGGGAGGGGACCATGAGCAGTTCTTC
abundance: .; d_gene: .; len: 13; v_gene: TRBV5-6; j_gene: TRBJ2-7; CDR3aa: CASSSRAPYEQYF; CDR3nt: TGTGCCAGCAGCTCACGCGCACCCTACGAGCAGTACTTC
abundance: .; d_gene: .; len: 14; v_gene: TRBV7-9; j_gene: TRBJ2-1; CDR3aa: CASRPDSNLTPGFF; CDR3nt: TGTGCCAGCCGTCCGGACAGCAATCTTACACCCGGGTTCTTC
abundance: few; d_gene: TRBD1; len: 14; v_gene: TRBV28; j_gene: TRBJ1-1; CDR3aa: CATFPGQGNTEAFF; CDR3nt: TGTGCCACCTTCCCGGGACAGGGAAACACTGAAGCTTTCTTT
abundance: .; d_gene: .; len: 14; v_gene: TRBV29-1; j_gene: TRBJ2-7; CDR3aa: CSVGARAEETEQYF; CDR3nt: TGCAGCGTTGGGGCGCGGGCCGAAGAGACCGAGCAGTACTTC
abundance: .; d_gene: TRBD1; len: 15; v_gene: TRBV5-8; j_gene: TRBJ1-3; CDR3aa: CASSHGTGDGNTIYF; CDR3nt: TGTGCCAGCAGCCATGGGACAGGGGATGGAAACACCATATATTTT
abundance: .; d_gene: TRBD1; len: 13; v_gene: TRBV24-1; j_gene: TRBJ2-3; CDR3aa: CATRQGSADTQYF; CDR3nt: TGTGCCACTAGACAGGGGAGCGCAGATACGCAGTATTTT
abundance: once; d_gene: TRBD1; len: 17; v_gene: TRBV7-9; j_gene: TRBJ1-2; CDR3aa: CASSLEGGARLGYGYTF; CDR3nt: TGTGCCAGCAGCCTCGAAGGGGGCGCGAGATTAGGCTATGGCTACACCTTC
abundance: .; d_gene: .; len: 14; v_gene: TRBV28; j_gene: TRBJ1-5; CDR3aa: CASSLTTSNQPQHF; CDR3nt: TGTGCCAGCAGTTTAACAACTAGCAATCAGCCCCAGCATTTT
abundance: .; d_gene: TRBD1; len: 15; v_gene: TRBV10-3; j_gene: TRBJ1-1; CDR3aa: CAIGGQATMNTEAFF; CDR3nt: TGTGCCATCGGGGGACAGGCGACCATGAACACTGAAGCTTTCTTT
abundance: .; d_gene: TRBD2; len: 17; v_gene: TRBV7-3; j_gene: TRBJ2-1; CDR3aa: CASSLTGPASGYNEQFF; CDR3nt: TGTGCCAGCAGCTTAACGGGCCCAGCTAGCGGGTACAATGAGCAGTTCTTC
abundance: .; d_gene: .; len: 14; v_gene: TRBV28; j_gene: TRBJ2-5; CDR3aa: CASSLGGLVETQYF; CDR3nt: TGTGCCAGCAGTTTAGGCGGGCTAGTGGAGACCCAGTACTTC
abundance: .; d_gene: .; len: 12; v_gene: TRBV10-1; j_gene: TRBJ1-1; CDR3aa: CASRQWNTEAFF; CDR3nt: TGCGCCAGCAGACAGTGGAACACTGAAGCTTTCTTT
abundance: .; d_gene: .; len: 15; v_gene: TRBV6-6; j_gene: TRBJ1-3; CDR3aa: CASSYPGNSGNTIYF; CDR3nt: TGTGCCAGCAGTTACCCAGGCAACTCTGGAAACACCATATATTTT
abundance: .; d_gene: .; len: 14; v_gene: TRBV6-5; j_gene: TRBJ1-1; CDR3aa: CASSRREAGTEAFF; CDR3nt: TGTGCCAGCAGTAGGAGGGAAGCAGGCACTGAAGCTTTCTTT
abundance: .; d_gene: .; len: 16; v_gene: TRBV7-3; j_gene: TRBJ2-2; CDR3aa: CASSSRSRRGTGELFF; CDR3nt: TGTGCCAGCAGCTCTCGTAGCCGCCGGGGCACCGGGGAGCTGTTTTTT
abundance: .; d_gene: TRBD2; len: 19; v_gene: TRBV18; j_gene: TRBJ2-1; CDR3aa: CASSQTGRPSGPLDNEQFF; CDR3nt: TGTGCCAGCTCACAGACAGGCAGGCCTAGCGGGCCTTTAGACAATGAGCAGTTCTTC
abundance: .; d_gene: .; len: 13; v_gene: TRBV7-3; j_gene: TRBJ2-2; CDR3aa: CASSPSGTGELFF; CDR3nt: TGTGCCAGCAGCCCATCGGGCACCGGGGAGCTGTTTTTT
abundance: .; d_gene: .; len: 14; v_gene: TRBV30; j_gene: TRBJ1-4; CDR3aa: CACSRQAFNEKLFF; CDR3nt: TGTGCCTGTTCCCGACAGGCGTTTAATGAAAAACTGTTTTTT
abundance: .; d_gene: .; len: 13; v_gene: TRBV30; j_gene: TRBJ1-2; CDR3aa: CAWRERPGYGYTF; CDR3nt: TGTGCCTGGAGAGAACGCCCAGGCTATGGCTACACCTTC
abundance: .; d_gene: TRBD2; len: 16; v_gene: TRBV7-9; j_gene: TRBJ2-1; CDR3aa: CASSLLAGGSYNEQFF; CDR3nt: TGTGCCAGCAGCCTCTTAGCGGGAGGGTCCTACAATGAGCAGTTCTTC
abundance: once; d_gene: TRBD1; len: 15; v_gene: TRBV6-5; j_gene: TRBJ2-7; CDR3aa: CASYGPGTGPYEQYF; CDR3nt: TGTGCCAGTTACGGCCCCGGGACAGGCCCCTACGAGCAGTACTTC
abundance: .; d_gene: TRBD2; len: 15; v_gene: TRBV5-1; j_gene: TRBJ2-5; CDR3aa: CASSLGGLGQETQYF; CDR3nt: TGCGCCAGCAGCTTGGGCGGACTAGGGCAAGAGACCCAGTACTTC
abundance: .; d_gene: .; len: 16; v_gene: TRBV18; j_gene: TRBJ1-3; CDR3aa: CASSPLGGDPGNTIYF; CDR3nt: TGTGCCAGCTCACCCCTTGGGGGGGATCCTGGAAACACCATATATTTT
abundance: .; d_gene: .; len: 14; v_gene: TRBV27; j_gene: TRBJ1-6; CDR3aa: CASSWDIGDSPLHF; CDR3nt: TGTGCCAGCAGTTGGGACATCGGCGATTCACCCCTCCACTTT
abundance: .; d_gene: TRBD2; len: 15; v_gene: TRBV30; j_gene: TRBJ2-2; CDR3aa: CACVGTSGSTGELFF; CDR3nt: TGTGCCTGTGTGGGGACTAGCGGGAGTACCGGGGAGCTGTTTTTT
abundance: .; d_gene: TRBD2; len: 14; v_gene: TRBV29-1; j_gene: TRBJ2-1; CDR3aa: CSVTDSGRDNEQFF; CDR3nt: TGCAGCGTTACTGATAGCGGGAGGGACAATGAGCAGTTCTTC
abundance: .; d_gene: .; len: 14; v_gene: TRBV6-1; j_gene: TRBJ1-6; CDR3aa: CASSEQGKNSPLHF; CDR3nt: TGTGCCAGCAGTGAACAGGGTAAAAATTCACCCCTCCACTTT
abundance: few; d_gene: .; len: 15; v_gene: TRBV28; j_gene: TRBJ1-2; CDR3aa: CASSLPWGGSYGYTF; CDR3nt: TGTGCCAGCAGTTTACCCTGGGGGGGATCCTATGGCTACACCTTC
abundance: .; d_gene: TRBD1; len: 14; v_gene: TRBV6-5; j_gene: TRBJ2-7; CDR3aa: CASSPRTGEAAQYF; CDR3nt: TGTGCCAGCAGTCCTCGGACAGGGGAGGCCGCGCAGTACTTC
abundance: .; d_gene: .; len: 15; v_gene: TRBV10-3; j_gene: TRBJ1-1; CDR3aa: CAISESGGALTEAFF; CDR3nt: TGTGCCATCAGTGAGTCTGGGGGGGCGCTCACTGAAGCTTTCTTT